Below are 18 T cell receptor beta chains sequenced from a single sample in a study of T cell changes during pregnancy in multiple sclerosis (dated by TCRdb to about 2019). Library preparation was by the immunoSEQ multiplex PCR assay. Not all clones reach the TCRdb copy of this immuneACCESS table, which keeps in-frame sequences only. Checked studies attribute under half of the gap to unresolved V genes and leave the rest unexplained. In all, the sample holds roughly 64,000 clones, and 80% to 95% of those were seen once. Together, the top ten hold roughly 1.5% of the sample. Here the sequenced sample was peripheral blood, taken in the second trimester of pregnancy. The receptors shown here come from a female donor with multiple sclerosis, enrolled in a pregnancy study.

V usage is TRBV29-1 and J usage is TRBJ2-1, with D possibly being TRBD1 (5 bases). Trimming left V 6 bases short and J 4 bases short, with 13 bases between. The CDR3 runs 13 residues. From germline, CDR1 is SQVTM and CDR2 ANQGSEA. For the CDR3, the DNA is TGCAGCGTCTCTACCCAGGGTTACAATGAGCAGTTCTTC. It is translated as CSVSTQGYNEQFF.

The chain employs TRBV27 and TRBJ2-1; a weak D match, TRBD1 (5 bases). Trimming stripped 0 bases from V and 2 bases from J, with 14 bases between. This CDR3 is built from 17 residues. From germline, CDR1 is MNHEY and CDR2 SMNVEV (reference sequence). The DNA of the CDR3 is TGTGCCAGCAGTTTATCGGGGTCAGGGTCTGCCTACAATGAGCAGTTCTTC. It translates to CASSLSGSGSAYNEQFF.

Comment on this clone: A junction end diverges from the germline sequence, so it may reflect a read error. This chain links TRBV29-1 with TRBJ2-5; D is ambiguous. This CDR3 region has 14 residues. Germline loops: CDR1 SQVTM, CDR2 ANQGSEA. CDR3 region: CSVEDLKMGSPFDF. For the CDR3, the DNA is TGCAGCGTTGAAGATCTAAAAATGGGCTCCCCTTTTGACTTC.

The chain links TRBV6-5 to TRBJ1-4; D remains ambiguous. CDR1 and CDR2 (germline): MNHEY, SVGAGI. The CDR3 is 13 amino acids. V was pared by 2 bases and J by 8 bases, with 9 bases between. CDR3 sequence (DNA): TGTGCCAGCAGTTACACGAAGGAGGAAAAACTGTTTTTT. Translating it yields CASSYTKEEKLFF.

This chain joins TRBV10-1 and TRBJ2-1; 10 bases align to TRBD1. With V trimmed by 6 bases and J by 13 bases, 6 bases remained unmatched. The CDR3 is 12 residues long. CDR1 and CDR2 from the germline V gene are WNHNN and SYGVQD (reference sequence). In nucleotides, the CDR3 is TGCGCCAGCAGCACAGGGACAGGGGCACAGTTCTTC. Encoded protein: CASSTGTGAQFF.

The chain couples TRBV7-9 to TRBJ2-7, with TRBD1 identical over 12 bases. CDR3 size: 18 residues. V shed 1 base, J shed 1 base, and the junction held 8 bases outside the gene matches. Germline V gene lookup returns CDR1 SEHNR and CDR2 FQNEAQ (reference sequence). The CDR3 sequence: CASSLGDRGRDASYEQYF. The CDR3 nucleotides are TGTGCCAGCAGCTTAGGGGACAGGGGGCGAGATGCGTCCTACGAGCAGTACTTC.

The genes are TRBV9 and TRBJ1-5; 8 bases are a match to TRBD1. This CDR3 spans 14 amino acids. Germline assignment: CDR1 SGDLS and CDR2 YYNGEE. The J segment lost 7 bases and the V segment lost 10 bases, leaving 13 bases of the junction unmatched. The CDR3 DNA sequence: TGTGCCTTGGGGGATGACAGGGGTAGGCAGCCCCAGCATTTT. It is translated as CALGDDRGRQPQHF.

The V and J genes are TRBV11-2 and TRBJ2-7; TRBD2 matches at 9 bases. CDR1 and CDR2 (germline): SGHAT, FQNNGV. The CDR3 has 15 residues. J was trimmed by 7 bases and V by 7 bases; bases with no gene match: 14. CDR3: CASTLGAGGLREQYF. The CDR3 bases are TGTGCCAGCACCTTGGGGGCGGGAGGGCTCCGTGAGCAGTACTTC.

The chain joins TRBV6-5 to TRBJ1-1, with TRBD1 matching over 7 bases. This CDR3 comprises 13 residues. Trimming cost V 6 bases and J 4 bases; bases outside gene matches: 5. CDR1 and CDR2 (germline): MNHEY, SVGAGI. The CDR3 loop is CASSRQGGTEAFF. The CDR3 region has the DNA TGTGCCAGCAGCAGACAGGGAGGCACTGAAGCTTTCTTT.

This clone was observed once. The chain carries TRBV19 and TRBJ1-4; D unresolved. The germline CDR1 and CDR2 sequences are LNHDA and SQIVND (reference sequence). The CDR3 is made up of 15 amino acids. V lost 5 bases and J 0 bases, leaving 10 bases between the germline ends. CDR3 sequence reads: CASSGPSATNEKLFF. CDR3 nucleotides: TGTGCCAGTAGTGGGCCCTCCGCAACTAATGAAAAACTGTTTTTT.

The CDR3 DNA reads TGTGCCAGCAGCTTGACAGGGGGCGAATTTACTGAAGCTTTCTTT. This codes for CASSLTGGEFTEAFF. The chain carries TRBV11-2 and TRBJ1-1; 10 bases fit TRBD1. The V gene end was trimmed by 3 bases and the J gene end by 5 bases; junction bases not matched to a gene: 6. The CDR3 is 15 amino acids. CDR1 and CDR2 from the germline V gene are SGHAT and FQNNGV.

The V call is TRBV6-6, the J call TRBJ1-2, with D tentatively TRBD1 (5 bases). The CDR3 extends over 14 amino acids. V gave up 4 bases and J gave up 8 bases, with 17 bases separating them. Looked up from germline, CDR1 is MNHNY and CDR2 is SVGAGI (reference sequence). CDR3 nucleotide sequence: TGTGCCAGCAGTTTCCTACAGGATTTAGGGGGCTACACCTTC. It encodes CASSFLQDLGGYTF.

V and J are TRBV7-3 and TRBJ2-7; 10 bases are shared with TRBD2. CDR3 length: 14 residues. From germline, CDR1 is SGHTA and CDR2 FQGTGA. V dropped 4 bases and J dropped 0; count of bases not matched to a gene: 0. The chain's CDR3 is CASSSSGSSYEQYF. In DNA, the CDR3 is TGTGCCAGCAGCTCTAGCGGGAGCTCCTACGAGCAGTACTTC. Using reference TRBV7-3 and TRBJ2-7 for the parts outside the CDR3, the full variable domain is GAGVSQTPSNKVTEKGKYVELRCDPISGHTALYWYRQSLGQGPEFLIYFQGTGAADDSGLPNDRFFAVRPEGSVSTLKIQRTERGDSAVYLCASSSSGSSYEQYFGPGTRLTVT.

The rearrangement joins TRBV7-2 to TRBJ1-5; D is unresolved. The CDR3 sequence is 17 residues long. V dropped 5 bases and J dropped 3 bases, with 20 bases sitting between them. The germline V gene encodes CDR1 SGHTA and CDR2 FQGNSA. The chain's CDR3 is CASSPEPNLNNNQPQHF. The DNA of the CDR3 is TGTGCCAGCAGCCCCGAACCCAACCTAAATAACAATCAGCCCCAGCATTTT.

Ten or more counts support this clone. This chain links TRBV6-4 with TRBJ2-1; TRBD2 matches at 11 bases. Germline-derived CDR1 and CDR2 are MRHNA and SNTAGT. The CDR3 is 15 residues long. V was pared by 5 bases and J by 5 bases, with 5 bases of the junction left unmatched. CDR3 DNA sequence: TGTGCCAGCAGTACCGGGACTAGCGGCCACAATGAGCAGTTCTTC. Its translation is CASSTGTSGHNEQFF.

In its sample, this clone was seen a few times. This sequence joins TRBV5-1 and TRBJ2-1, with TRBD2 matching over 9 bases. V shed 7 bases and J 5 bases; nucleotides not matched to a gene: 10. Germline lookup yields CDR1 SGHRS and CDR2 YFSETQ. The CDR3 is made up of 15 amino acids. As DNA, the CDR3 is TGCGCCAGCGGGATAGCGGGAGACGTCCACAATGAGCAGTTCTTC. Translated: CASGIAGDVHNEQFF. The whole variable domain, filled in from reference TRBV5-1 and TRBJ2-1, reads KAGVTQTPRYLIKTRGQQVTLSCSPISGHRSVSWYQQTPGQGLQFLFEYFSETQRNKGNFPGRFSGRQFSNSRSEMNVSTLELGDSALYLCASGIAGDVHNEQFFGPGTRLTVL.

The chain uses TRBV6-4 and TRBJ2-2; no reliable D call. Trimming removed 5 bases at V and 5 bases at J, with 12 bases between. The CDR3 extends over 14 amino acids. Per germline, CDR1 MRHNA and CDR2 SNTAGT. The CDR3 region is CASSTFGRTGELFF. Written as DNA, the CDR3 is TGTGCCAGCAGTACCTTCGGTCGAACCGGGGAGCTGTTTTTT.

The CDR3 coding sequence is TGCGCCAGCAGCCCCGGGAGGGTCCCGTCCTTTTCCACAGATACGCAGTATTTT. Encoded protein: CASSPGRVPSFSTDTQYF. The J gene is TRBJ2-3, the V gene TRBV4-1, with TRBD2 matching 8 bases. CDR1 is MGHRA and CDR2 is YSYEKL in the germline V gene. V lost 4 bases, J lost 2 bases, and 14 bases stayed unmatched. CDR3 size: 18 residues.